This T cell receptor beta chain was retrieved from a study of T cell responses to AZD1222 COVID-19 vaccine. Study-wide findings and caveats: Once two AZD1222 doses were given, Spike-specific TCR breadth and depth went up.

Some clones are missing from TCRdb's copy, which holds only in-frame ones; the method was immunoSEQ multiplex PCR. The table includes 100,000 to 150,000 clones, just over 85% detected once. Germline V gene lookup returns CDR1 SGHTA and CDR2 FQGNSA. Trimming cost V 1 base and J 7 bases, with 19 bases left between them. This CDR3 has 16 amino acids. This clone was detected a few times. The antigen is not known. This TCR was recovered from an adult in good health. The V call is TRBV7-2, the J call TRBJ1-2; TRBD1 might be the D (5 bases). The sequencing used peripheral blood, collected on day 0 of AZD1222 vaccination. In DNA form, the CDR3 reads TGTGCCAGCAGCTTAGGGGTCCGGCAGGCGGGGGGTGGCTACACCTTC. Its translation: CASSLGVRQAGGGYTF.